This record covers a single T cell receptor beta chain. The libraries of TRB cDNA were constructed through 5' RACE using UMI labels. TCRdb reprocessed the 5' RACE reads and stores each CDR3 protein as one record, lacking DNA. The sample totals about 130,000 distinct CDR3 sequences. The sample originates from a study of CXCR3-negative and CXCR3-positive naive CD8 T cells. CDR1 SGHRS and CDR2 YFSETQ come from the germline V gene. This CDR3 contains 15 residues. Sequencing was performed on naive CXCR3- CD8+ T cells from blood. As for subset: CD45RO-CCR7+CD27+CD95- naive CD8+ T cells lacking CXCR3 (TNR3-). The clonotype comes from a human donor in good health. Some clones in this sample may be carry-over from other donors' samples. The V and J genes are TRBV5-1 and TRBJ1-2. CDR3 region: CASSLVGGPVYGYTF.